This T cell receptor beta chain was retrieved from a study of cytomegalovirus exposure and HLA in healthy donors. Study-level results: With later analysis, a missense DCLRE1C variant became linked to TCR beta V- and J-gene trimming.

This CDR3 spans 18 amino acids. The PCR employed 60 Vbeta primers together with 13 Jbeta primers. TCRdb's copy holds only in-frame clones and misses some; the assay was immunoSEQ multiplex PCR. This sample has approximately 160,000 clones, with approximately 80% found just once. In regard to this clone: What it recognizes is unknown.

The sample was PBMCs. The TCR sequence derives from a woman aged 35 to 49 in good health and CMV-seropositive. The gene calls are TRBV21-1 and TRBJ2-1; the table's D call TRBD2 went unverified against the DNA. TRBV21-1 is assigned pseudogene status. CDR3 nucleotides: TGTGCCAGCAGCCTACCCCTCTTGGAGCTAGCGGGAGGCAATGAGCAGTTCTTC. Translated, it gives CASSLPLLELAGGNEQFF.